These T cell receptor beta chains were read from a single sample in a study of blood T cell repertoires in COVID-19. Method: immunoSEQ multiplex PCR; TCRdb's copy keeps in-frame clones and lacks some. The table lists approximately 200,000 clones, 75% to 85% of them singletons. The sequencing input was peripheral blood. These receptors were collected from a woman between 45 and 60 years old with acute or convalescent COVID-19. CDR3s include the opening cysteine and the closing phenylalanine or tryptophan. The D gene is left open where the match is weak. Clone size appears in some rows only: once, few, many, or a class for an expanded clone.

clone size,J gene,V gene,D gene,CDR3 DNA,CDR3 protein
once,TRBJ1-4,TRBV28,-,TGTGCCAGCAGTTCGGGTTCAACTAATGAAAAACTGTTTTTT,CASSSGSTNEKLFF
-,TRBJ2-1,TRBV19,TRBD1,TGTGCCAGTAGAACGCCCCCGGGACAGGGATTCAATGAGCAGTTCTTC,CASRTPPGQGFNEQFF
-,TRBJ1-4,TRBV10-3,-,TGTGCCATCAGTGAGTCAGCCAGGGGAACTGAAAAACTGTTTTTT,CAISESARGTEKLFF
once,TRBJ2-1,TRBV5-1,TRBD2,TGCGCCAGCAGCTCACTGACTAGCGGGGCAACAAATGAGCAGTTCTTC,CASSSLTSGATNEQFF
-,TRBJ2-1,TRBV6-5,TRBD2,TGTGCCAGCAGTTTTTTACGGGAGGGCCCGTATGAGCAGTTCTTC,CASSFLREGPYEQFF
once,TRBJ1-2,TRBV27,-,TGTGCCAGCAGTTTCGCGGCAGGGAGGGAGTATGGCTACACCTTC,CASSFAAGREYGYTF
once,TRBJ2-7,TRBV4-3,TRBD2,TGCGCCAGCAGCCCCGGGAGGGGGGTCACCTACGAGCAGTACTTC,CASSPGRGVTYEQYF
-,TRBJ2-2,TRBV24-1,-,TGTGCCACCAGTGATTCACCGACAGGGAACACCGGGGAGCTGTTTTTT,CATSDSPTGNTGELFF
-,TRBJ2-1,TRBV7-2,TRBD2,TGTGCCAGCAGCGGACCAACTAGCGGGAGTCAGTCCTACAATGAGCAGTTCTTC,CASSGPTSGSQSYNEQFF
-,TRBJ1-5,TRBV19,-,TGTGCCAGTAGTATCGGTTGGGGCGATCAGCCCCAGCATTTT,CASSIGWGDQPQHF
once,TRBJ2-1,TRBV11-2,-,TGTGCCAGCAGCCTAGGGGTGGGCACCTACAATGAGCAGTTCTTC,CASSLGVGTYNEQFF
once,TRBJ1-1,TRBV6-5,-,TGTGCCAGCAGCCGAAGAGAGGGTGACACTGAAGCTTTCTTT,CASSRREGDTEAFF
-,TRBJ2-5,TRBV24-1,TRBD1,TGTGCCACCAGTGACTCTGCTCGGACAGGCTCGCAGACCCAGTACTTC,CATSDSARTGSQTQYF
-,TRBJ2-1,TRBV5-1,TRBD1,TGCGCCAGCAGCTTGTACAGGGGCGTCTACAATGAGCAGTTCTTC,CASSLYRGVYNEQFF
-,TRBJ1-5,TRBV28,-,TGTGCCAGCAGTTTATCTACCAGGGGAAAAGGAGGCAATCAGCCCCAGCATTTT,CASSLSTRGKGGNQPQHF
-,TRBJ1-1,TRBV7-6,-,TGTGCCAGCAGCTTAGCGCCAAGAGTGGCTGAAGCTTTCTTT,CASSLAPRVAEAFF
-,TRBJ1-2,TRBV29-1,-,TGCAGCGGTGGGGGGAAGTTATCCTCGGACTATGGCTACACCTTC,CSGGGKLSSDYGYTF
-,TRBJ2-7,TRBV4-3,TRBD1,TGCGCCAGCAGCCAAGATCGATTCCACTACCAGGGGGACAACGAGCAGTACTTC,CASSQDRFHYQGDNEQYF
-,TRBJ1-2,TRBV28,-,TGTGCCAGCAGACAGCTCACAGGGATACCAAACTATGGCTACACCTTC,CASRQLTGIPNYGYTF
-,TRBJ1-2,TRBV7-9,TRBD1,TGTGCCAGCAGCTCCTTCCTTCGGGCAGGGGGTCTCTATGGCTACACCTTC,CASSSFLRAGGLYGYTF
-,TRBJ2-1,TRBV4-1,-,TGCGCCAGCAGCCAAAGAAATCCGGGACTCCGGCGGGCGGAGCAGTTCTTC,CASSQRNPGLRRAEQFF
-,TRBJ1-2,TRBV6-6,TRBD1,TGTGCCAGCAACAAAGGAAGACAGGGGTTTGGCTACACCTTC,CASNKGRQGFGYTF
once,TRBJ2-3,TRBV6-4,TRBD2,TGTGCCAGTGCCGGGACTAACACAGATACGCAGTATTTT,CASAGTNTDTQYF
-,TRBJ2-7,TRBV3-1/TRBV3-2,-,TGTGCCAGCAGCGGGCCAAGACAGACCTACGAGCAGTACTTC,CASSGPRQTYEQYF
once,TRBJ2-1,TRBV19,-,TGTGCCAGTAGTGGCCGAGGTGTTAATGAGCAGTTCTTC,CASSGRGVNEQFF
-,TRBJ1-5,TRBV25-1,TRBD1,TGTGCCAGCAGTCCCCCCGGGACAGGGGGCAATCAGCCCCAGCATTTT,CASSPPGTGGNQPQHF
-,TRBJ1-3,TRBV30,TRBD1,TGTGCCTGGAAGACAGGGGGTTTCTCTGGAAACACCATATATTTT,CAWKTGGFSGNTIYF
-,TRBJ1-3,TRBV19,-,TGTGCCAGTAGCAAGGGGGTCTCTGGAAACACCATATATTTT,CASSKGVSGNTIYF
once,TRBJ1-2,TRBV5-4,TRBD1,TGTGCCAGCAGCTCCGGGACAGGGTTTTACTATGGCTACACCTTC,CASSSGTGFYYGYTF
-,TRBJ1-5,TRBV6-4,-,TGTGCCAGCAGCTTGGGGCCCGGACAGCCCCAGCATTTT,CASSLGPGQPQHF
-,TRBJ1-1,TRBV28,TRBD1,TGTGCCAGCAGTAAGGGGACAGGAGTTTACACTGAAGCTTTCTTT,CASSKGTGVYTEAFF
-,TRBJ1-1,TRBV11-3,TRBD1,TGTGCCAGCAGCTCGCGGGAGGGGGCCACTGAAGCTTTCTTT,CASSSREGATEAFF
-,TRBJ1-1,TRBV2,-,TGTGCCAGCAGGACAGGCACTGAAGCTTTCTTT,CASRTGTEAFF
-,TRBJ1-5,TRBV28,-,TGTGCCAGCAGTTTGAGGGAATATAGCAATCAGCCCCAGCATTTT,CASSLREYSNQPQHF
-,TRBJ2-3,TRBV10-1,TRBD1,TGCGCCAGCAGTGAACCGGGACAGGTCACAGATACGCAGTATTTT,CASSEPGQVTDTQYF
-,TRBJ2-7,TRBV6-5,-,TGTGCCACCGCCGAACTCTACGAGCAGTACTTC,CATAELYEQYF
-,TRBJ1-2,TRBV7-9,-,TGTGCCAGCAGCTTAGCGTCGGGGGGAAGTGGCTACACCTTC,CASSLASGGSGYTF
-,TRBJ1-2,TRBV7-2,-,TGTGCCAGCAGCTTGGGCCTAGGCTACACCTTC,CASSLGLGYTF
-,TRBJ2-1,TRBV5-4,TRBD2,TGTGCCAGCTTCAGGACAAGGGGAGGGTTGAATGAGCAGTTCTTC,CASFRTRGGLNEQFF
-,TRBJ1-5,TRBV6-6,TRBD1,TGTGCCAGCAGGTACCGGGACAGGACTAATCAGCCCCAGCATTTT,CASRYRDRTNQPQHF
-,TRBJ2-1,TRBV7-3,TRBD2,TGTGCCAGCAGCCGGACGACTAGCGAGAATGAGCAGTTCTTC,CASSRTTSENEQFF
few,TRBJ1-6,TRBV11-2,-,TGTGCCAGCAGCTCCTTTGGGGCGAACAAAATTAATTCACCCCTCCACTTT,CASSSFGANKINSPLHF
once,TRBJ1-3,TRBV5-6,TRBD1,TGTGCCAGCAGCAAGGGACAGGGACCTTCTGGAAACACCATATATTTT,CASSKGQGPSGNTIYF
-,TRBJ2-3,TRBV5-1,TRBD2,TGCGCCAGCAGTCAATTGACTAGCGGGAGGTTCACAGATACGCAGTATTTT,CASSQLTSGRFTDTQYF
-,TRBJ2-7,TRBV9,-,TGTGCCAGCAGCTCTGGCAGAACCTACGAGCAGTACTTC,CASSSGRTYEQYF
-,TRBJ2-1,TRBV6-2/TRBV6-3,-,TGTGCCAGCAGCCCACGGGGTACCTACAATGAGCAGTTCTTC,CASSPRGTYNEQFF
-,TRBJ1-1,TRBV6-5,-,TGTGCCAGCAGTCTTCGGACACCCAAGAACACTGAAGCTTTCTTT,CASSLRTPKNTEAFF
-,TRBJ1-2,TRBV28,TRBD1,TGTGCCAGCACCAGTAACAGGGGCGACTATGGCTACACCTTC,CASTSNRGDYGYTF
once,TRBJ1-4,TRBV19,-,TGTGCCAGTAGTATCCAGACTGATAATGAAAAACTGTTTTTT,CASSIQTDNEKLFF
-,TRBJ1-5,TRBV5-6,-,TGTGCCAGCAGCTTTACGGGAGGGAATAGCAATCAGCCCCAGCATTTT,CASSFTGGNSNQPQHF
-,TRBJ2-1,TRBV18,TRBD2,TGTGCCAGCTCAACCTCCGGGACTAGCCATGAGCAGTTCTTC,CASSTSGTSHEQFF
few,TRBJ2-1,TRBV4-1,TRBD2,TGCGCCAGCAGCCAAGGGGGACTAGCGGGAAGGAGCTCCTACAATGAGCAGTTCTTC,CASSQGGLAGRSSYNEQFF
-,TRBJ2-5,TRBV28,-,TGTGCCAGCAGTTTAAGGGGGGGGGCCCAAGAGACCCAGTACTTC,CASSLRGGAQETQYF
-,TRBJ1-2,TRBV5-1,TRBD1,TGCGCCAGCAGCCCCGGACAGGGGGAGGGCTACACCTTC,CASSPGQGEGYTF
-,TRBJ1-2,TRBV19,TRBD1,TGTGCCAGTAGTATAGAACCGGGACAGCAATACTATGGCTACACCTTC,CASSIEPGQQYYGYTF
-,TRBJ1-6,TRBV6-5,-,TGTGCCAGCAGGCTCGGGGGGAATTCACCCCTCCACTTT,CASRLGGNSPLHF
-,TRBJ2-4,TRBV28,-,TGTGCCAGCAGTCCCCGAGTGAACATTCAGTACTTC,CASSPRVNIQYF